The rows below give T cell receptor beta chains drawn from one sample of a study of cytomegalovirus exposure and HLA in healthy donors. The method was immunoSEQ multiplex PCR; TCRdb's version includes in-frame clones alone and lacks a portion of them. The specimen's table records about 150,000 clones. The specimen was PBMCs. These receptors were taken from a woman between 45 and 65 years old in good health and CMV-seronegative. CDR3s include the opening cysteine and the closing phenylalanine or tryptophan. D genes are given only for firm matches.

j_call v_call d_call cdr3_aa cdr3_nt
TRBJ1-1 TRBV7-2 . CASSLQGITEAFF TGTGCCAGCAGCTTACAGGGGATCACTGAAGCTTTCTTT
TRBJ2-3 TRBV9 TRBD1 CASSGDIGQGGDTQYF TGTGCCAGCAGCGGCGACATTGGACAGGGAGGAGATACGCAGTATTTT
TRBJ2-2 TRBV9 . CASSVASGEFGELFF TGTGCCAGCAGCGTAGCTTCCGGGGAATTTGGGGAGCTGTTTTTT
TRBJ2-7 TRBV6-5 TRBD2 CASSYQSSGHEQYF TGTGCCAGCAGTTACCAGAGTAGCGGGCACGAGCAGTACTTC
TRBJ2-3 TRBV2 TRBD1 CASSDQDRGSTDTQYF TGTGCCAGCAGTGACCAGGACAGGGGAAGTACAGATACGCAGTATTTT
TRBJ2-7 TRBV5-1 . CASSTGLSSSYEQYF TGCGCCAGCAGCACGGGACTTTCGAGCTCCTACGAGCAGTACTTC
TRBJ2-1 TRBV7-7 . CASSLGQDNEQFF TGTGCTAGCAGCTTAGGGCAGGACAATGAGCAGTTCTTC
TRBJ2-3 TRBV1 . CTSSQGTSGSTDTQYF TGCACCAGCAGCCAGGGGACTAGCGGAAGCACAGATACGCAGTATTTT
TRBJ1-2 TRBV4-1 . CASSQDEGVGGYTF TGCGCCAGCAGCCAAGATGAGGGGGTGGGCGGCTACACCTTC
TRBJ1-6 TRBV6-1 TRBD1 CASLDRGLEGSPLHF TGTGCCAGCCTTGACAGGGGGCTTGAGGGTTCACCCCTCCACTTT
TRBJ1-1 TRBV28 TRBD1 CASRQGIYTEAFF TGTGCCAGCCGACAGGGTATCTACACTGAAGCTTTCTTT
TRBJ2-1 TRBV7-7 . CASSPGLMSAYNEQFF TGTGCCAGCAGCCCGGGTCTGATGAGCGCCTACAATGAGCAGTTCTTC
TRBJ2-3 TRBV18 TRBD2 CASSPYSGGSSTDTQYF TGTGCCAGCTCACCCTATAGCGGGGGGAGCAGCACAGATACGCAGTATTTT